This is a list of T cell receptor beta chains from one sample in a study of molecular identifiers for immune sequencing clone quantification. Via MiXCR, TCRdb re-called the PCR reads, giving one row per CDR3 protein. The sample has roughly 90,000 distinct CDR3 sequences; around 27% are singletons. Sequencing was performed on naive CD8+ T cells from blood, with Jurkat cell RNA spiked in. The receptors derive from a human donor in good health. Some libraries in this study had Jurkat cell RNA spiked in. The CDR3 runs from the conserved cysteine through the conserved F or W. A D gene is named only where the DNA matches it firmly. Where a row states a size, it is once, few, many or the class of an expanded clone; other rows omit it.

TRBJ2-3 TRBV19 - - CASMSSTDTQYF TGTGCCAGTATGTCTAGCACAGATACGCAGTATTTT
TRBJ1-2 TRBV30 - TRBD1 CAWTGRGLTGYTF TGTGCCTGGACCGGCAGGGGGCTTACTGGCTACACCTTC
TRBJ2-2 TRBV12-3/TRBV12-4 few - CASNPDTTGELFF TGTGCCAGCAACCCGGACACCACCGGGGAGCTGTTTTTT
TRBJ1-5 TRBV11-2 - - CASSLGGGGWQPQHF TGTGCCAGCAGCTTAGGCGGGGGAGGTTGGCAGCCCCAGCATTTT
TRBJ2-7 TRBV29-1 - - CSAWTTAYGQYF TGCAGCGCGTGGACCACTGCCTACGGGCAGTACTTC
TRBJ1-5 TRBV6-1 few - CASMLSRNSNQPQHF TGTGCCAGCATGTTGTCAAGGAATAGCAATCAGCCCCAGCATTTT
TRBJ1-1 TRBV19 many - CASSLTNTEAFF TGTGCCAGTTCACTCACTAACACTGAAGCTTTCTTT
TRBJ2-3 TRBV5-1 - TRBD2 CASSLALAGVADTQYF TGCGCCAGCAGCTTGGCGCTAGCGGGAGTAGCAGATACGCAGTATTTT
TRBJ2-7 TRBV12-3/TRBV12-4 - - CASSFEQFPYEQYF TGTGCCAGCAGTTTTGAACAGTTTCCTTACGAGCAGTACTTC
TRBJ2-1 TRBV5-4 - - CASRLANEQFF TGTGCCAGCAGGCTAGCAAATGAGCAGTTCTTC
TRBJ2-7 TRBV9 - - CASSAAGTTPYEQYF TGTGCCAGCAGCGCGGCCGGGACAACCCCCTACGAGCAGTACTTC
TRBJ2-3 TRBV12-3/TRBV12-4 many TRBD2 CASSSEGGKSTDTQYF TGTGCCAGCAGTTCCGAGGGAGGGAAAAGCACAGATACGCAGTATTTT
TRBJ1-1 TRBV18 few - CASSTPTLGAGTEAFF TGTGCCAGCTCAACACCGACGTTGGGGGCAGGCACTGAAGCTTTCTTT
TRBJ2-4 TRBV28 - TRBD2 CASRRTSGNLAKNIQYF TGTGCCAGCAGAAGGACTAGCGGGAACTTAGCCAAAAACATTCAGTACTTC
TRBJ2-1 TRBV19 few TRBD2 CASKLSGSRSYNEQFF TGTGCCAGTAAGTTGAGCGGGAGTCGGTCCTACAATGAGCAGTTCTTC
TRBJ2-2 TRBV4-1 many - CASSQDRQPNTGELFF TGCGCCAGCAGCCAAGATAGACAGCCGAACACCGGGGAGCTGTTTTTT